This is a list of T cell receptor beta chains from one sample in a study. From the 5' RACE reads, TCRdb called clonotypes with MiXCR, one entry per CDR3 protein. The sample has approximately 47,000 distinct CDR3 sequences; around 26% are singletons. Sequencing was done on a sample of naive CD4+ T cells sorted from blood. The receptors were sampled from a female donor with breast cancer. The CDR3 runs from the conserved cysteine through the conserved F or W. The D gene is left open where the match is weak. Only some rows state a clone size, as once, few, many or a class for expanded clones.

TRBJ2-7,NA,NA,TRBV3-1,TGTGCCAGCAGCCAAGAACCGCACGAGCAGTACTTC,CASSQEPHEQYF
TRBJ2-7,few,TRBD2,TRBV7-2,TGTGCCAGCAGCCGGACTAGCGGGTCCCCTTCCTACGAGCAGTACTTC,CASSRTSGSPSYEQYF
TRBJ1-1,few,NA,TRBV3-1,TGTGCCAGCAGCCTCACATCGAACACTGAAGCTTTCTTT,CASSLTSNTEAFF
TRBJ2-3,few,NA,TRBV7-9,TGTGCCAGCAGCTTAGCGATTGATACGCAGTATTTT,CASSLAIDTQYF
TRBJ1-5,once,NA,TRBV18,TGTGCCGGCTCACCAGGGACATCGAGCAATCAGCCCCAGCATTTT,CAGSPGTSSNQPQHF
TRBJ1-2,many,NA,TRBV5-1,TGCGCCAGCAGCTTGTACGGGGGTAACTATGGCTACACCTTC,CASSLYGGNYGYTF
TRBJ2-7,NA,NA,TRBV4-1,TGCGCCAGCAGCCAAGTTCGCGGCAACTCCTACGAGCAGTACTTC,CASSQVRGNSYEQYF
TRBJ2-7,once,TRBD2,TRBV28,TGTGCCAGCAGTTTGCCTAGCGGGAGTGGGGCCTACGAGCAGTACTTC,CASSLPSGSGAYEQYF
TRBJ2-1,few,TRBD2,TRBV11-3,TGTGCCAGCAGCTTTAGCGGGGGCTACAATGAGCAGTTCTTC,CASSFSGGYNEQFF
TRBJ2-1,NA,TRBD2,TRBV28,TGTGCCACCTGGCCGGGACTACCGGCCAATGAGCAGTTCTTC,CATWPGLPANEQFF
TRBJ2-1,medium-sized,NA,TRBV5-5,TGTGCCAGCAGCCCCGGGTACGGGAATGAGCAGTTCTTC,CASSPGYGNEQFF
TRBJ1-1,NA,NA,TRBV6-2/TRBV6-3,TGTGCCAGCAGTTACCCGGTTGCAGGGGCCCCCTTGAACACTGAAGCTTTCTTT,CASSYPVAGAPLNTEAFF
TRBJ2-7,NA,TRBD2,TRBV9,TGTGCCAGCAGCGTAGGGGCTAGCGGGGTCTACGAGCAGTACTTC,CASSVGASGVYEQYF
TRBJ2-5,many,NA,TRBV20-1,TGCAGTGGGGACACCGGTCGAGAGACCCAGTACTTC,CSGDTGRETQYF
TRBJ2-3,NA,TRBD2,TRBV20-1,TGCAGTGCTACCACGGGACTAGATGGGACAGATACGCAGTATTTT,CSATTGLDGTDTQYF